A single sample is the source of the 23 T cell receptor beta chains below, sequenced in a study of preoperative IRX-2 immunotherapy in early breast cancer. The protocol was immunoSEQ multiplex PCR, while the TCRdb copy is restricted to in-frame clones and leaves out a portion. The sample has about 98,000 clones, roughly 90% seen once; the top ten hold roughly 1.9%. Treatment noted: preoperative locoregional IRX-2 cytokine immunotherapy. Sequenced material: tumor tissue, taken after IRX-2 immunotherapy. These receptors were taken from a human donor with breast cancer.

This clone appeared a few times. The J gene is TRBJ1-1, the V gene TRBV10-1; D is ambiguous. Germline loops: CDR1 WNHNN, CDR2 SYGVQD (reference sequence). The CDR3 is made up of 14 amino acids. V lost 4 bases and J lost 3, with 12 bases in between. The CDR3 region is CASSVRQRHTEAFF. The CDR3 DNA is TGCGCCAGCAGTGTTAGGCAGCGTCACACTGAAGCTTTCTTT.

The chain has TRBV28 and TRBJ2-7, with a possible D match to TRBD1 (6 bases). Germline V gives CDR1 MDHEN, CDR2 SYDVKM. CDR3 length: 13 residues. Trimming stripped 5 bases from V and 3 bases from J, with 11 bases between. CDR3 protein: CASSRDRLYEQYF. In nucleotides, the CDR3 is TGTGCCAGCAGTCGAGACAGGCTCTACGAGCAGTACTTC.

The chain couples TRBV28 to TRBJ1-1; TRBD1 matches 7 bases. Germline CDR1 reads MDHEN; CDR2 reads SYDVKM. This CDR3 region has 14 residues. The V gene end was trimmed by 2 bases and the J gene end by 5 bases; junction bases not matched to a gene: 5. As DNA, the CDR3 is TGTGCCAGCAGTTTAAGACAGGGTTTTACTGAAGCTTTCTTT. Translated, it gives CASSLRQGFTEAFF.

Only a few counts were recorded for this clone. This chain uses TRBV6-8 with TRBJ1-5; TRBD1 might be the D (6 bases). V was cut by 5 bases and J by 5 bases, with 7 bases left in between. CDR1 and CDR2 (germline): MNHGY, SAAAGT. CDR3 length: 12 amino acids. The CDR3, as DNA: TGTGCCAGCAGTGCAGGGGATCAGCCCCAGCATTTT. It codes for CASSAGDQPQHF.

This clone has only a few counts. The gene calls are TRBV19 and TRBJ2-2, with D unresolved. CDR1 is LNHDA, CDR2 SQIVND, per germline (reference sequence). V shed 5 bases and J shed 5 bases, with 9 bases lying between them. The CDR3 extends over 13 amino acids. The CDR3 DNA sequence: TGTGCCAGTAGTGCCCAGAGTACCGGGGAGCTGTTTTTT. This gives the protein CASSAQSTGELFF.

The rearrangement joins TRBV11-3 to TRBJ2-2, with D maybe TRBD2 (6 bases). The CDR3 runs 15 residues. CDR1 is SGHNT and CDR2 is YENEEA in the germline V gene. Trimming removed 1 base from V and 4 bases from J, with 10 bases in between. This CDR3 is CASSLGGGRTGELFF. In nucleotides, the CDR3 is TGTGCCAGCAGCTTAGGGGGAGGCCGCACCGGGGAGCTGTTTTTT.

J is TRBJ1-5 and V is TRBV6-8; D perhaps matches TRBD1 (6 bases). The CDR3 sequence is 13 residues long. Trimming left V 8 bases short and J 5 bases short, with 13 bases between. In germline, CDR1 is MNHGY, CDR2 SAAAGT. Here the CDR3 reads CASAEGGYQPQHF. The CDR3 DNA sequence: TGTGCCAGCGCCGAGGGGGGATATCAGCCCCAGCATTTT.

This clone was recorded once. This sample also contains other DNA sequences that code for the same CDR3. CDR3 coding DNA: TGCGCCAGCAGCTTGGACGGGGGGAGTAATCAGCCCCAGCATTTT. It specifies CASSLDGGSNQPQHF. This chain joins TRBV5-1 and TRBJ1-5; D might be TRBD1 (5 bases). The V and J ends lost 0 bases and 4 bases respectively, with 11 bases between them. Germline V CDR1 and CDR2: SGHRS, YFSETQ. The CDR3 has 15 amino acids.

The gene calls are TRBV6-8 and TRBJ1-5, with 9 bases fitting TRBD1. This CDR3 is built from 16 residues. With V trimmed by 5 bases and J by 3 bases, 8 bases remained unmatched. CDR1 and CDR2 from the germline V gene are MNHGY and SAAAGT. CDR3 sequence: CASSTNTGGLNQPQHF. The CDR3 bases are TGTGCCAGCAGTACCAACACAGGGGGCCTCAATCAGCCCCAGCATTTT.

The V and J genes are TRBV14 and TRBJ2-1, with 8 nucleotides matching TRBD2. Germline V gene lookup returns CDR1 SGHDN and CDR2 FVKESK. Unmatched junction bases numbered 10, after V lost 3 bases and J lost 12 bases. This CDR3 is 14 amino acids long. This chain's CDR3 is CASSQRGVGVGQFF. The CDR3 DNA follows: TGTGCCAGCAGCCAGCGGGGGGTTGGTGTCGGGCAGTTCTTC. The full variable domain, completed using reference TRBV14 and TRBJ2-1, is EAGVTQFPSHSVIEKGQTVTLRCDPISGHDNLYWYRRVMGKEIKFLLHFVKESKQDESGMPNNRFLAERTGGTYSTLKVQPAELEDSGVYFCASSQRGVGVGQFFGPGTRLTVL.

This sequence joins TRBV19 and TRBJ1-5; TRBD1 aligns across 10 bases. This CDR3 has 17 amino acids. V lost 3 bases to trimming and J lost 3 bases; unmatched junction nucleotides: 8. CDR1 is LNHDA, CDR2 SQIVND, per germline (reference sequence). The CDR3 here is CASSMPPGQGTNQPQHF. DNA for the CDR3: TGTGCCAGTAGTATGCCACCGGGACAGGGGACCAATCAGCCCCAGCATTTT.

This sequence joins TRBV14 and TRBJ2-7; D is unresolved. Trimming removed 1 base from V and 6 bases from J, with 10 bases in between. The CDR3 has 13 residues. Germline CDR1 and CDR2: SGHDN and FVKESK. This CDR3 reads CASSQGGFREQYF. As DNA, the CDR3 is TGTGCCAGCAGCCAAGGGGGTTTTCGCGAGCAGTACTTC.

The rearrangement uses TRBV5-1 and TRBJ1-1, with a tentative D call TRBD1 (6 bases). The CDR3 is made up of 14 amino acids. Trimming pared 3 bases from V and 7 bases from J, leaving 16 bases between. Germline lookup yields CDR1 SGHRS and CDR2 YFSETQ. In nucleotides, the CDR3 is TGCGCCAGCAGCTGGGCGAACAGGGACGGTGAAGCTTTCTTT. This codes for CASSWANRDGEAFF.

This clone was observed at least ten times. The J gene is TRBJ1-4, the V gene TRBV25-1; no firm D call. The CDR3 covers 15 residues. Trimming removed 7 bases from V and 0 bases from J, with 12 bases in between. Germline values: CDR1 MGHDK, CDR2 SYGVNS. The chain's CDR3 is CASTGLGATNEKLFF. DNA for the CDR3: TGTGCCAGCACCGGGTTGGGTGCAACTAATGAAAAACTGTTTTTT.

The sample holds one count of this clone. The chain is built from TRBV6-8 and TRBJ1-5; D might be TRBD1 (6 bases). Germline V CDR1 and CDR2: MNHGY, SAAAGT. V lost 5 bases and J 1 base, leaving 15 bases between the germline ends. The CDR3 contains 16 residues. The CDR3 loop is CASSPWIGQSNQPQHF. The DNA of the CDR3 is TGTGCCAGCAGTCCCTGGATCGGACAGAGCAATCAGCCCCAGCATTTT.

This clone came up a few times. The chain employs TRBV6-8 and TRBJ1-2; TRBD1 aligns across 7 bases. Trimming at V came to 10 bases and at J to 2 bases, leaving 7 bases not matched to a gene. The CDR3 length is 13 residues. CDR1 MNHGY and CDR2 SAAAGT come from the germline V gene. The CDR3 nucleotides are TGTGCCATCACGGGACAGATGAACTATGGCTACACCTTC. It encodes CAITGQMNYGYTF.

This clone was detected only once. The V gene is TRBV23-1, the J gene TRBJ1-1, with unresolved D. TRBV23-1 is annotated as an ORF whose role is uncertain. The CDR3 is made up of 13 amino acids. The ends were cut back, 6 bases at V and 0 bases at J, with 8 bases in the middle. CDR3 amino acids: CASSFSMNTEAFF. The CDR3 DNA reads as TGCGCCAGCAGCTTCTCCATGAACACTGAAGCTTTCTTT.

The chain joins TRBV29-1 to TRBJ2-7; TRBD1 agrees at 9 bases. Germline trimming cut 7 bases from V and 3 bases from J; bases unmatched to any gene: 7. Germline CDR1 is SQVTM and CDR2 is ANQGSEA. The CDR3 sequence is 13 residues long. CDR3 residues: CSGSTGGRYEQYF. Here the CDR3 DNA reads TGCAGCGGATCGACAGGGGGTCGCTACGAGCAGTACTTC.

The CDR3 DNA reads TGCGCCAGCAGTCATTCCCCACGGGCAGGGGGTTTGTACGAGCAGTACTTC. It specifies CASSHSPRAGGLYEQYF. The V and J genes are TRBV23-1 and TRBJ2-7; 7 bases fit TRBD1. TRBV23-1 is noted as an ORF with a role that remains uncertain. CDR3 size: 17 residues. V was clipped by 3 bases and J by 4 bases; unmatched bases: 15.

The chain links TRBV7-4 to TRBJ2-3; TRBD1 might be the D (6 bases). Trimming removed 2 bases at V and 3 bases at J, with 9 bases between. Germline-derived CDR1 and CDR2 are SGHVT and SQSDAQ. This CDR3 region has 14 residues. The CDR3 is CASSLQGQTDTQYF. The DNA for the CDR3 is TGTGCCAGCAGCTTACAGGGGCAAACAGATACGCAGTATTTT. Full variable domain (remainder filled in from reference TRBV7-4 and TRBJ2-3): GAGVSQSPRYKVAKRGRDVALRCDSISGHVTLYWYRQTLGQGSEVLTYSQSDAQRDKSGRPSGRFSAERPERSVSTLKIQRTEQGDSAVYLCASSLQGQTDTQYFGPGTRLTVL.

This chain connects TRBV28 to TRBJ1-5; unclear D gene. The CDR3 is 12 residues long. V lost 4 bases to trimming and J lost 7 bases, with 8 bases between them. Germline V gene data show CDR1 as MDHEN and CDR2 as SYDVKM. The CDR3 coding sequence is TGTGCCAGCAGTTATCAGAGGCAGCCCCAGCATTTT. Amino acid sequence: CASSYQRQPQHF.

This chain joins TRBV29-1 and TRBJ2-1; 14 bases agree with TRBD2. V shed 6 bases and J 6 bases; nucleotides not matched to a gene: 16. Germline V CDR1 and CDR2: SQVTM, ANQGSEA. The CDR3 totals 18 residues. As DNA, the CDR3 is TGCAGCGTGACGGCCCCGGGACTAGCGGGAGCTCTGGCCAATGAGCAGTTCTTC. Residues: CSVTAPGLAGALANEQFF.

This chain uses TRBV28 with TRBJ2-5; D is perhaps TRBD2 (6 bases). Trimming left V 3 bases short and J 5 bases short, with 13 bases between. Germline V lookup: CDR1 MDHEN, CDR2 SYDVKM. This CDR3 has 14 amino acids. The CDR3 here is CASSLYSGGETQYF. For the CDR3, the DNA is TGTGCCAGCAGTTTGTACAGCGGAGGGGAGACCCAGTACTTC. The full variable domain, in which reference TRBV28 and TRBJ2-5 provide the parts outside the CDR3, is DVKVTQSSRYLVKRTGEKVFLECVQDMDHENMFWYRQDPGLGLRLIYFSYDVKMKEKGDIPEGYSVSREKKERFSLILESASTNQTSMYLCASSLYSGGETQYFGPGTRLLVL.